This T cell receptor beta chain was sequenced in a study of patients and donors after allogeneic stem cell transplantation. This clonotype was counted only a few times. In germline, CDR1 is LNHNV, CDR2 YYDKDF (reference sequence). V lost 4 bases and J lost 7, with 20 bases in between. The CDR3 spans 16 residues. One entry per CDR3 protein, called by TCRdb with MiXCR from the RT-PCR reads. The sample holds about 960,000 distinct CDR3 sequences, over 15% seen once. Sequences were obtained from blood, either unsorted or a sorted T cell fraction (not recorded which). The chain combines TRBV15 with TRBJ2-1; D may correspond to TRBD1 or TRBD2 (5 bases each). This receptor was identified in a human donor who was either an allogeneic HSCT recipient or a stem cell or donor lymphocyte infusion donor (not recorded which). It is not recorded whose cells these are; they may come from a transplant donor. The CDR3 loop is CATSTRRDPPRNEQFF. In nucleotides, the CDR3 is TGTGCCACCAGCACTCGCCGGGACCCCCCTAGGAATGAGCAGTTCTTC.